The next 27 T cell receptor beta chains were all read from a single sample in a study of shared clonotypes between healthy human individuals. Using immunoSEQ multiplex PCR, the repertoire was profiled, and TCRdb retains in-frame clones only, with some absent. Among more than 400,000 clones listed, about 96% were seen once. The sequencing input was naive CD4+ T cells sorted from blood. Subset in this sample: CD45RA+ positively selected. The receptor source for this set is a woman in her twenties or thirties in good health.

The genes are TRBV5-4 and TRBJ2-6; 7 nucleotides line up with TRBD2. Looked up from germline, CDR1 is SGHNT and CDR2 is YYREEE (reference sequence). The V segment lost 4 bases and the J segment 2 bases; nucleotides outside the gene matches: 12. This CDR3 is built from 18 residues. The CDR3 nucleotides are TGTGCCAGCAGCCCGGACGGACTAGGTAGTACTGGGGCCAACGTCCTGACTTTC. Translating gives CASSPDGLGSTGANVLTF.

The chain carries TRBV10-3 and TRBJ1-4; no reliable D call. V was clipped by 10 bases and J by 0 bases, with 15 bases between them. This CDR3 is 15 amino acids long. Germline V gene sequence: CDR1 ENHRY, CDR2 SYGVKD. The CDR3 region is CASLGSLATNEKLFF. For the CDR3, the DNA is TGTGCCAGCTTGGGATCCCTTGCAACTAATGAAAAACTGTTTTTT.

The genes are TRBV18 and TRBJ1-1; 11 nucleotides match TRBD1. The CDR3 is 15 amino acids. In germline, CDR1 is KGHSH, CDR2 LQKENI. Trimming cost V 3 bases and J 6 bases; bases outside gene matches: 6. The CDR3, as DNA: TGTGCCAGCTCACCCAGGGACAGGGGGTCCCCTGAAGCTTTCTTT. This codes for CASSPRDRGSPEAFF.

As concerns this clone: The same CDR3 arises from other DNA sequences in this sample as well. J is TRBJ2-3 and V is TRBV11-2; D is uncertain. Germline loops: CDR1 SGHAT, CDR2 FQNNGV. V lost 0 bases and J 6 bases, leaving 4 bases between the germline ends. This CDR3 contains 12 residues. Here the CDR3 DNA reads TGTGCCAGCAGCTTAGATTCGGATACGCAGTATTTT. It specifies CASSLDSDTQYF.

With regard to this clone: This CDR3 is also generated by other DNA sequences in the sample. This chain connects TRBV27 to TRBJ2-1; TRBD2 might be the D (5 bases). Germline V lookup: CDR1 MNHEY, CDR2 SMNVEV (reference sequence). CDR3 length: 13 residues. Trimming left V 5 bases short and J 4 bases short, with 9 bases between. The CDR3 spells CASSRTGYNEQFF. The CDR3, as DNA: TGTGCCAGCAGTAGGACTGGATACAATGAGCAGTTCTTC.

This chain connects TRBV27 to TRBJ2-3; D gene unclear. This CDR3 is built from 11 residues. V was shortened by 5 bases and J by 2 bases, with 2 bases between the two germline ends. The germline CDR1 and CDR2 sequences are MNHEY and SMNVEV (reference sequence). Written as DNA, the CDR3 is TGTGCCAGCAGTCACACAGATACGCAGTATTTT. As protein: CASSHTDTQYF.

The chain joins TRBV5-4 to TRBJ1-2; 10 bases align to TRBD1. Germline V gene data show CDR1 as SGHNT and CDR2 as YYREEE (reference sequence). V shed 4 bases and J 3 bases; nucleotides not matched to a gene: 15. The CDR3 extends over 18 amino acids. The CDR3 nucleotides read TGTGCCAGCAGCGAAGCCGGGACAGGGGCCTTAGCAGACTATGGCTACACCTTC. The encoded protein is CASSEAGTGALADYGYTF.

This clone was seen once. The V gene is TRBV7-9, the J gene TRBJ1-3; no clear D. The V gene lost 5 bases and the J gene lost 1 base, with 9 bases spanning the gap. Germline-derived CDR1 and CDR2 are SEHNR and FQNEAQ (reference sequence). The CDR3 is 14 amino acids. CDR3 nucleotide sequence: TGTGCCAGCAGCCCATCCCCTTCTGGAAACACCATATATTTT. It is translated as CASSPSPSGNTIYF.

The chain recombines TRBV29-1 with TRBJ1-1; no reliable D call. Trimming took 5 bases from V and 4 from J, leaving 14 bases between them. The CDR3 contains 13 residues. Germline V lookup: CDR1 SQVTM, CDR2 ANQGSEA. CDR3 loop: CSVLRGFGTEAFF. The CDR3, as DNA: TGCAGCGTTCTTCGCGGCTTCGGCACTGAAGCTTTCTTT.

The J gene is TRBJ1-5, the V gene TRBV28; 12 bases line up with TRBD1. The junction had 12 bases not matched to a gene; V was cut back by 8 bases and J by 4 bases. Germline V gene sequence: CDR1 MDHEN, CDR2 SYDVKM. This CDR3 region has 17 residues. The CDR3 loop is CASSTVRDRGRNQPQHF. The CDR3 coding sequence is TGTGCCAGCTCCACGGTACGGGACAGGGGGCGAAATCAGCCCCAGCATTTT. Using reference TRBV28 and TRBJ1-5 for the parts outside the CDR3, the full variable domain is DVKVTQSSRYLVKRTGEKVFLECVQDMDHENMFWYRQDPGLGLRLIYFSYDVKMKEKGDIPEGYSVSREKKERFSLILESASTNQTSMYLCASSTVRDRGRNQPQHFGDGTRLSIL.

The chain carries TRBV28 and TRBJ2-7; TRBD2 matches at 9 bases. CDR1 and CDR2 from the germline V gene are MDHEN and SYDVKM. The length of the CDR3 is 17 residues. Unmatched junction bases numbered 16, after V lost 5 bases and J lost 5 bases. The CDR3 coding sequence is TGTGCCAGCAGTCCCAGTCGCCTGCTAGCGGGATGGGACGAGCAGTACTTC. This sequence encodes CASSPSRLLAGWDEQYF.

Turning to this clone: Relative to the germline gene, one junction end is altered; a read error may explain this. The gene calls are TRBV2 and TRBJ1-5, with D tentatively TRBD1 (5 bases). This CDR3 spans 15 amino acids. The V gene's germline CDR1 is SNHLY and CDR2 FYNNEI. The CDR3 nucleotides read TGTGCCAGCAGGGAAGGAGGGACCAGCAATCAGCCCCAGCATTTT. Translation: CASREGGTSNQPQHF.

This clone is a singleton in its sample. The rearrangement links TRBV7-8 to TRBJ2-7, with TRBD1 matching 9 bases. Germline values: CDR1 SGHVS, CDR2 FQNEAQ. With 5 bases clipped from V and 2 bases from J, the junction kept 4 bases outside the gene matches. CDR3 length: 14 residues. The CDR3, as DNA: TGTGCCAGCAGCCCGCGGACAGGGGCCTACGAGCAGTACTTC. It specifies CASSPRTGAYEQYF.

The chain joins TRBV28 to TRBJ2-2; D may be TRBD1 (6 bases). With 9 bases removed from V and 3 bases from J, the gap between germline ends came to 17 bases. The CDR3 is 15 residues long. CDR1 MDHEN and CDR2 SYDVKM come from the germline V gene. The CDR3 is CASRDRGSHTGELFF. CDR3 DNA sequence: TGTGCCAGTCGAGATAGGGGGAGTCACACCGGGGAGCTGTTTTTT.

V usage is TRBV9 and J usage is TRBJ1-6; a possible D gene is TRBD1 (5 bases). The V gene lost 0 bases and the J gene lost 7 bases, with 8 bases spanning the gap. The CDR3 is 14 residues long. From germline, CDR1 is SGDLS and CDR2 YYNGEE. As DNA, the CDR3 is TGTGCCAGCAGCGTAGAACAGGTGAATTCACCCCTCCACTTT. Translation gives CASSVEQVNSPLHF.

The chain links TRBV6-6 to TRBJ1-4, with 8 bases that match TRBD1. Per germline, CDR1 MNHNY and CDR2 SVGAGI (reference sequence). CDR3 length equals 15 residues. With 6 bases clipped from V and 8 bases from J, the junction kept 11 bases outside the gene matches. CDR3 nucleotides: TGTGCCAGCAGGGGACAGGCGGCCCTCAGAGAAAAACTGTTTTTT. Residues: CASRGQAALREKLFF.

The genes are TRBV2 and TRBJ2-7, with a possible D match to TRBD2 (6 bases). The V end lost 6 bases, the J end lost 0 bases, and 24 bases lay between the germline ends. The CDR3 contains 18 residues. Germline V gene lookup returns CDR1 SNHLY and CDR2 FYNNEI. DNA of the CDR3: TGTGCCAGCAGGACCCTCCATGACGGACTACACTCCTCCTACGAGCAGTACTTC. It translates to CASRTLHDGLHSSYEQYF.

The V gene is TRBV9, the J gene TRBJ1-1; 7 bases match TRBD1. The CDR3 sequence is 14 residues long. The V segment lost 0 bases and the J segment 4 bases; nucleotides outside the gene matches: 3. Per the germline V gene, CDR1 is SGDLS and CDR2 is YYNGEE. The CDR3, as DNA: TGTGCCAGCAGCGTAGGGCAGGGGGTCACTGAAGCTTTCTTT. Its protein product is CASSVGQGVTEAFF.

This chain joins TRBV5-8 and TRBJ1-1; 7 positions match TRBD1. CDR1 is SGHTS, CDR2 YDEGEE, per germline. V shed 1 base, J shed 5 bases, and the junction held 8 bases outside the gene matches. The CDR3 extends over 15 amino acids. In DNA, the CDR3 is TGTGCCAGCAGCTTGACAGGGGCTCTGAGGACTGAAGCTTTCTTT. Residues: CASSLTGALRTEAFF.

The chain is built from TRBV4-1 and TRBJ2-5; D uncertain. CDR3 size: 13 residues. V shed 1 base and J shed 2 bases, with 5 bases lying between them. Germline CDR1 and CDR2: MGHRA and YSYEKL. The CDR3 here is CASSQASQETQYF. DNA for the CDR3: TGCGCCAGCAGCCAAGCATCTCAAGAGACCCAGTACTTC.

The genes are TRBV5-4 and TRBJ2-1; D is uncertain. Trimming took off 0 bases at V and 7 bases at J, with 5 bases between the two ends. CDR3 length equals 12 residues. In germline, CDR1 is SGHNT, CDR2 YYREEE (reference sequence). In nucleotides, the CDR3 is TGTGCCAGCAGCTTGGTTAAAAATGAGCAGTTCTTC. Translation gives CASSLVKNEQFF.

The rearrangement links TRBV6-6 to TRBJ2-3; 11 bases match TRBD2. Losses at the gene ends were 4 bases for V and 4 bases for J; bases not matched to a gene: 4. In germline, CDR1 is MNHNY, CDR2 SVGAGI (reference sequence). The CDR3 covers 15 residues. CDR3 residues: CASSWGLAEADTQYF. The CDR3 DNA reads as TGTGCCAGCAGTTGGGGACTAGCGGAGGCAGATACGCAGTATTTT.

The chain recombines TRBV6-6 with TRBJ2-2, with D possibly being TRBD1 (6 bases). The CDR3 runs to 16 residues. From germline, CDR1 is MNHNY and CDR2 SVGAGI (reference sequence). V lost 2 bases and J lost 4, with 14 bases in between. For the CDR3, the DNA is TGTGCCAGCAGTTACCCCCCGGGACAACGCACCGGGGAGCTGTTTTTT. Amino acids: CASSYPPGQRTGELFF.

This chain uses TRBV6-5 with TRBJ2-7, with D perhaps matching TRBD1 (6 bases). V was trimmed by 2 bases and J by 3 bases, leaving 11 bases between them. The CDR3 consists of 14 residues. Germline V lookup: CDR1 MNHEY, CDR2 SVGAGI. The CDR3 spells CASSYNKQGYEQYF. CDR3 sequence (DNA): TGTGCCAGCAGTTACAATAAACAGGGCTACGAGCAGTACTTC.

Concerning this clone itself: This sample includes further DNA sequences coding for the same CDR3. The rearrangement joins TRBV7-9 to TRBJ1-3; unclear D gene. Germline CDR1 and CDR2: SEHNR and FQNEAQ (reference sequence). Trimming left V 0 bases short and J 1 base short, with 4 bases between. The CDR3 sequence is 14 residues long. This chain's CDR3 is CASSLAGSGNTIYF. Written as DNA, the CDR3 is TGTGCCAGCAGCTTAGCGGGATCTGGAAACACCATATATTTT.

The CDR3 here is CASSINGIGNTIYF. The CDR3, as DNA: TGTGCCAGTAGTATCAACGGGATTGGAAACACCATATATTTT. The chain recombines TRBV19 with TRBJ1-3, with D uncertain. Germline CDR1 reads LNHDA; CDR2 reads SQIVND (reference sequence). This CDR3 is built from 14 residues. V was shortened by 3 bases and J by 3 bases, with 9 bases between the two germline ends.

The rearrangement uses TRBV14 and TRBJ2-7, with unresolved D. The V end lost 5 bases, the J end lost 2 bases, and 13 bases lay between the germline ends. Germline lookup yields CDR1 SGHDN and CDR2 FVKESK. CDR3 length equals 14 residues. The CDR3: CASSVMTGTYEQYF. As DNA, the CDR3 is TGTGCCAGCAGCGTAATGACTGGCACCTACGAGCAGTACTTC.